The 30 T cell receptor beta chains reported below all come from one sample, sequenced in a study of cytomegalovirus exposure and HLA in healthy donors. Use of 60 Vbeta and 13 Jbeta primers characterized the PCR. Generated by immunoSEQ multiplex PCR, the TCRdb table keeps only in-frame clones and is missing some. Counted here are under 200,000 clones, around 77% occurring once; the ten biggest clones make up around 2%. Source material: PBMCs. Source of these receptors: a middle-aged man in good health and CMV-seropositive.

The rearrangement uses TRBV28 and TRBJ2-7, with D possibly TRBD2 on 6 matching bases. Germline-derived CDR1 and CDR2 are MDHEN and SYDVKM. The CDR3 totals 16 residues. V was pared by 6 bases and J by 2 bases, with 20 bases between. The CDR3 DNA follows: TGTGCCAGCAGGATTCAAGGACCCGGGGGTGCCTACGAGCAGTACTTC. Translation: CASRIQGPGGAYEQYF. Drawing the rest from reference TRBV28 and TRBJ2-7, the complete variable domain is DVKVTQSSRYLVKRTGEKVFLECVQDMDHENMFWYRQDPGLGLRLIYFSYDVKMKEKGDIPEGYSVSREKKERFSLILESASTNQTSMYLCASRIQGPGGAYEQYFGPGTRLTVT.

This chain links TRBV19 with TRBJ2-3, with 7 bases identical to TRBD2. V lost 9 bases to trimming and J lost 0 bases; unmatched junction nucleotides: 9. The length of the CDR3 is 15 residues. The germline CDR1 and CDR2 sequences are LNHDA and SQIVND (reference sequence). CDR3 sequence reads: CASQGTAGSTDTQYF. In DNA, the CDR3 is TGTGCCAGCCAAGGTACAGCGGGGAGCACAGATACGCAGTATTTT.

The chain combines TRBV28 with TRBJ1-1, with TRBD1 matching 8 bases. After removal of 5 bases from V and 0 bases from J, the junction contained 2 bases not matched to a gene. This CDR3 has 14 residues. Germline CDR1 reads MDHEN; CDR2 reads SYDVKM. CDR3 protein: CASSGDRLNTEAFF. The CDR3 coding sequence is TGTGCCAGCAGTGGGGACAGGTTGAACACTGAAGCTTTCTTT.

The chain couples TRBV20-1 to TRBJ1-2, with D maybe TRBD1 (5 bases). The CDR3 consists of 11 residues. The ends were cut back, 6 bases at V and 7 bases at J, with 12 bases in the middle. CDR1 and CDR2 (germline): DFQATT, SNEGSKA (reference sequence). The CDR3 is CSATGESGYTF. For the CDR3, the DNA is TGCAGTGCCACGGGGGAGTCTGGCTACACCTTC.

The J gene is TRBJ1-5, the V gene TRBV6-1; TRBD1 aligns across 8 bases. The CDR3 extends over 16 amino acids. The germline CDR1 and CDR2 sequences are MNHNS and SASEGT. Trimming cost V 2 bases and J 2 bases; bases outside gene matches: 5. The CDR3 protein is CASSESDRVGNQPQHF. In DNA form, the CDR3 reads TGTGCCAGCAGTGAATCGGACAGGGTGGGCAATCAGCCCCAGCATTTT.

A note on this clone: This CDR3 is also generated by other DNA sequences in the sample. The chain recombines TRBV2 with TRBJ1-1, with 7 nucleotides matching TRBD1. With 9 bases clipped from V and 5 bases from J, the junction kept 12 bases outside the gene matches. There are 14 residues in the CDR3. Per germline, CDR1 SNHLY and CDR2 FYNNEI. CDR3 nucleotides: TGTGCCAGTAGGGACAGCTATTCGGGGACTGAAGCTTTCTTT. It translates to CASRDSYSGTEAFF.

CDR3 residues: CASSKGQGADTEAFF. CDR3 nucleotides: TGTGCCAGCAGCAAGGGACAGGGGGCGGACACTGAAGCTTTCTTT. The V and J genes are TRBV4-2 and TRBJ1-1, with 12 bases aligning to TRBD1. The germline CDR1 and CDR2 sequences are LGHNA and YNFKEQ. J gave up 3 bases and V 5 bases, and 4 bases lay outside the gene matches. The CDR3 spans 15 residues.

V is TRBV5-1 and J is TRBJ1-1; D may be TRBD1 (5 bases). Per germline, CDR1 SGHRS and CDR2 YFSETQ. The CDR3 runs 14 residues. Trimming pared 2 bases from V and 8 bases from J, leaving 16 bases between. The CDR3 reads CASSFSPGGWEAFF. The CDR3 DNA sequence: TGCGCCAGCAGCTTTTCTCCCGGGGGTTGGGAAGCTTTCTTT.

The J gene is TRBJ2-5, the V gene TRBV5-1; 7 bases line up with TRBD1. The CDR3 consists of 16 residues. Germline assignment: CDR1 SGHRS and CDR2 YFSETQ. V shed 4 bases and J 4 bases; nucleotides not matched to a gene: 13. In DNA, the CDR3 is TGCGCCAGCAGCCCGAGATTACAGACAGGGCGAGAGACCCAGTACTTC. It specifies CASSPRLQTGRETQYF.

This clone occurred a few times. This chain uses TRBV7-9 with TRBJ2-7; 10 nucleotides align to TRBD1. This CDR3 is 16 amino acids long. Germline V gene data show CDR1 as SEHNR and CDR2 as FQNEAQ (reference sequence). V trimming: 5 bases; J trimming: 3 bases; junction bases outside the gene matches: 10. For the CDR3, the DNA is TGTGCCAGCAGCGTACCGGGACAGGGGTTAATCTACGAGCAGTACTTC. Translating gives CASSVPGQGLIYEQYF.

The chain has TRBV7-3 and TRBJ1-1; a possible D gene is TRBD1 (5 bases). The germline gives CDR1 SGHTA, CDR2 FQGTGA. V was cut by 6 bases and J by 1 base, with 9 bases left in between. This CDR3 is 13 amino acids long. In DNA form, the CDR3 reads TGTGCCAGCAGAATAGACAGGAACACTGAAGCTTTCTTT. Residues: CASRIDRNTEAFF. Combining the CDR3 with reference TRBV7-3 and TRBJ1-1 gives the whole variable domain GAGVSQTPSNKVTEKGKYVELRCDPISGHTALYWYRQSLGQGPEFLIYFQGTGAADDSGLPNDRFFAVRPEGSVSTLKIQRTERGDSAVYLCASRIDRNTEAFFGQGTRLTVV.

This clone has more than one count but fewer than ten. This sequence joins TRBV15 and TRBJ2-7; TRBD1 agrees at 11 bases. V gave up 4 bases and J gave up 3 bases; unmatched junction bases: 2. Per germline, CDR1 LNHNV and CDR2 YYDKDF (reference sequence). The CDR3 spans 14 residues. The CDR3 sequence: CATSMDRGLYEQYF. Here the CDR3 DNA reads TGTGCCACCAGCATGGACAGGGGGCTCTACGAGCAGTACTTC.

The rearrangement uses TRBV15 and TRBJ1-4; tentative D call: TRBD1 (5 bases). Germline V gene data show CDR1 as LNHNV and CDR2 as YYDKDF (reference sequence). The CDR3 covers 16 residues. Trimming took off 5 bases at V and 3 bases at J, with 16 bases between the two ends. The CDR3 reads CATSPRGGTSNEKLFF. DNA of the CDR3: TGTGCCACCAGCCCACGGGGGGGTACGTCTAATGAAAAACTGTTTTTT. The full variable domain, in which reference TRBV15 and TRBJ1-4 provide the parts outside the CDR3, is DAMVIQNPRYQVTQFGKPVTLSCSQTLNHNVMYWYQQKSSQAPKLLFHYYDKDFNNEADTPDNFQSRRPNTSFCFLDIRSPGLGDTAMYLCATSPRGGTSNEKLFFGSGTQLSVL.

This clone was seen only a few times. The chain joins TRBV28 to TRBJ2-2, with a tentative D call TRBD1 (5 bases). Germline V gene data show CDR1 as MDHEN and CDR2 as SYDVKM. V was cut by 6 bases and J by 6 bases, with 17 bases left in between. The CDR3 has 15 residues. The CDR3 DNA follows: TGTGCCAGCAGCCCCTCTCGACAGCCAGCCGGGGAGCTGTTTTTT. Protein: CASSPSRQPAGELFF.

Of note for this clone: At one end the junction does not follow the germline gene, possibly because of a read error. The gene calls are TRBV5-4 and TRBJ1-4, with D tentatively TRBD1 (6 bases). This CDR3 spans 17 amino acids. CDR1 SGHNT and CDR2 YYREEE come from the germline V gene (reference sequence). The CDR3 region has the DNA TGTGCCAGCAGCTCCAATGGGGGCATAGCAACAAATGAAAAACTGTTTTTT. It is translated as CASSSNGGIATNEKLFF.

The chain employs TRBV5-4 and TRBJ2-1; D uncertain. Between the trimmed V and J ends, which lost 0 bases and 5 bases, there was a span of 6 bases. Germline V gene data show CDR1 as SGHNT and CDR2 as YYREEE (reference sequence). CDR3 size: 13 residues. The CDR3 loop reads CASSLDPDNEQFF. The CDR3 nucleotides read TGTGCCAGCAGCTTGGATCCCGACAATGAGCAGTTCTTC.

Turning to this clone: The identical CDR3 is also encoded by other nucleotide sequences in the sample. V usage is TRBV28 and J usage is TRBJ1-6; unclear D gene. Germline assignment: CDR1 MDHEN and CDR2 SYDVKM. V was shortened by 9 bases and J by 7 bases, with 10 bases between the two germline ends. The CDR3 contains 12 residues. The CDR3 here is CASGVLNSPLHF. The CDR3 nucleotides are TGTGCCAGTGGAGTTCTAAATTCACCCCTCCACTTT. Full variable domain (outside the CDR3, taken from reference TRBV28 and TRBJ1-6): DVKVTQSSRYLVKRTGEKVFLECVQDMDHENMFWYRQDPGLGLRLIYFSYDVKMKEKGDIPEGYSVSREKKERFSLILESASTNQTSMYLCASGVLNSPLHFGNGTRLTVT.

The DNA for the CDR3 is TGCGCCAGCAGCTTGGGCGCTAGCGGGGGGGCTGGTGGGGCCAACGTCCTGACTTTC. Protein product: CASSLGASGGAGGANVLTF. The chain is built from TRBV5-1 and TRBJ2-6; 12 bases are shared with TRBD2. The V and J ends lost 0 bases and 3 bases, in that order; junction bases with no gene match: 7. CDR3 size: 19 residues. Germline V gene sequence: CDR1 SGHRS, CDR2 YFSETQ.

The genes are TRBV4-1 and TRBJ2-7, with D perhaps TRBD1 (6 bases). The CDR3 consists of 15 residues. Germline V gene sequence: CDR1 MGHRA, CDR2 YSYEKL. The germline V and J ends were trimmed by 0 bases and 2 bases, with 11 bases remaining between them. CDR3 nucleotide sequence: TGCGCCAGCAGCCAAGATGAAACAGGGACCTACGAGCAGTACTTC. Protein sequence: CASSQDETGTYEQYF.

The V call is TRBV6-5, the J call TRBJ1-3; D remains unclear. The germline gives CDR1 MNHEY, CDR2 SVGAGI. The CDR3 length is 14 residues. V lost 2 bases to trimming and J lost 2 bases, with 7 bases between them. The CDR3 DNA is TGTGCCAGCAGTTACCTACGAGCTGGAAACACCATATATTTT. This gives the protein CASSYLRAGNTIYF.

CDR3 in DNA: TGTGCCAGCAGCTTTCCGACAGGGAGCACCGGGGAGCTGTTTTTT. It yields the protein CASSFPTGSTGELFF. J is TRBJ2-2 and V is TRBV5-4; 7 bases are a match to TRBD1. The CDR3 length is 15 residues. Germline V CDR1 and CDR2: SGHNT, YYREEE (reference sequence). V shed 2 bases and J 4 bases; nucleotides not matched to a gene: 5.

The J gene is TRBJ2-5, the V gene TRBV6-1; 10 positions agree with TRBD2. The CDR3 contains 15 residues. Germline V gene sequence: CDR1 MNHNS, CDR2 SASEGT. V gave up 5 bases and J gave up 2 bases; unmatched junction bases: 5. CDR3 region: CASSSSGGSQETQYF. In DNA, the CDR3 is TGTGCCAGCAGTTCTAGCGGGGGCTCACAAGAGACCCAGTACTTC.

This chain links TRBV19 with TRBJ1-5, with D uncertain. Germline assignment: CDR1 LNHDA and CDR2 SQIVND (reference sequence). Trimming cost V 5 bases and J 0 bases, with 8 bases left between them. The CDR3 is made up of 14 amino acids. The CDR3: CASSHTPSNQPQHF. The CDR3 DNA reads TGTGCCAGTAGTCACACCCCTAGCAATCAGCCCCAGCATTTT.

V is TRBV4-2 and J is TRBJ2-7, with TRBD2 matching 8 bases. This CDR3 has 16 residues. Trimming at V came to 0 bases and at J to 3 bases, leaving 7 bases not matched to a gene. Germline V gene lookup returns CDR1 LGHNA and CDR2 YNFKEQ. CDR3 loop: CASSQDLSGGGYEQYF. The DNA for the CDR3 is TGTGCCAGCAGCCAAGATCTAAGCGGGGGCGGCTACGAGCAGTACTTC.

The rearrangement uses TRBV28 and TRBJ1-5; D remains unclear. The CDR3 runs 16 residues. In germline, CDR1 is MDHEN, CDR2 SYDVKM. V lost 4 bases and J 0 bases, leaving 13 bases between the germline ends. Here the CDR3 DNA reads TGTGCCAGCAGTTCTACCCCGGACTCTAGCAATCAGCCCCAGCATTTT. Amino acids: CASSSTPDSSNQPQHF.

This clone was picked up one time. This chain links TRBV10-2 with TRBJ2-3; 9 nucleotides match TRBD2. J was trimmed by 2 bases and V by 3 bases; bases with no gene match: 6. The CDR3 covers 16 residues. Germline loops: CDR1 WSHSY, CDR2 SAAADI. CDR3 coding DNA: TGCGCCAGCAGTGAAGGCGCGGGGGGGCTCACAGATACGCAGTATTTT. Translating it yields CASSEGAGGLTDTQYF.

This clone has a handful of counts. This chain joins TRBV18 and TRBJ1-2; D is uncertain. Trimming took off 4 bases at V and 7 bases at J, with 13 bases between the two ends. This CDR3 spans 13 amino acids. Germline CDR1 and CDR2: KGHSH and LQKENI. The CDR3 spells CASSQSGELGYTF. DNA for the CDR3: TGTGCCAGCTCACAGTCGGGAGAACTTGGCTACACCTTC.

CDR3 region: CASSPQGGTYEQYF. In nucleotides, the CDR3 is TGTGCCAGCAGCCCTCAAGGGGGCACCTACGAGCAGTACTTC. The V call is TRBV11-2, the J call TRBJ2-7; TRBD1 matches at 7 bases. CDR1 and CDR2 from the germline V gene are SGHAT and FQNNGV. CDR3 length: 14 residues. Trimming took 5 bases from V and 2 from J; bases not matched to a gene: 6.

This clone was picked up one time. The chain is built from TRBV5-1 and TRBJ1-1; D is possibly TRBD1 (6 bases). With 2 bases removed from V and 2 bases from J, the gap between germline ends came to 13 bases. Germline V lookup: CDR1 SGHRS, CDR2 YFSETQ. CDR3 length: 15 residues. This CDR3 is CASSFKGGHNTEAFF. The CDR3, as DNA: TGCGCCAGCAGCTTCAAAGGGGGACATAACACTGAAGCTTTCTTT.

In its sample, this clone was seen once. This chain links TRBV28 with TRBJ2-1, with D possibly TRBD1 on 6 matching bases. The CDR3 totals 13 residues. The germline V and J ends were trimmed by 8 bases and 4 bases, with 12 bases remaining between them. Germline CDR1 and CDR2: MDHEN and SYDVKM. The DNA for the CDR3 is TGTGCCAGCTCACAGGGTCGTTACAATGAGCAGTTCTTC. The encoded protein is CASSQGRYNEQFF. The full variable domain, completed using reference TRBV28 and TRBJ2-1, is DVKVTQSSRYLVKRTGEKVFLECVQDMDHENMFWYRQDPGLGLRLIYFSYDVKMKEKGDIPEGYSVSREKKERFSLILESASTNQTSMYLCASSQGRYNEQFFGPGTRLTVL.